The 20 T cell receptor beta chains presented below share a single source sample, sequenced in a study of CD8+CD57+ T cells in acquired aplastic anemia. Genomic DNA acted as the template from which TCR beta VDJ combination and CDR3 sequence profiling were carried out. TCRdb re-called the reads with MiXCR, one entry per CDR3 protein. The data contain some 180,000 distinct CDR3 sequences, 63% of them singletons. Previously, flow cytometry had revealed CD8+CD57+ cell expansion in the patients chosen for sequencing. The sample consisted of sorted CD4+, CD8+, or CD8+CD57+ T cells (not recorded which) from PBMCs. The receptors derive from a human donor with aplastic anemia.

This clonotype appeared many times. The J gene is TRBJ2-7, the V gene TRBV13; tentative D call: TRBD1 (6 bases). Trimming left V 6 bases short and J 2 bases short, with 11 bases between. Germline values: CDR1 PRHDT, CDR2 FYEKMQ (reference sequence). The CDR3 contains 13 residues. CDR3 protein: CASRAQGTYEQYF. Here the CDR3 DNA reads TGTGCCAGCAGGGCACAGGGTACCTACGAGCAGTACTTC. The full variable domain, completed using reference TRBV13 and TRBJ2-7, is AAGVIQSPRHLIKEKRETATLKCYPIPRHDTVYWYQQGPGQDPQFLISFYEKMQSDKGSIPDRFSAQQFSDYHSELNMSSLELGDSALYFCASRAQGTYEQYFGPGTRLTVT.

The gene calls are TRBV7-8 and TRBJ2-5; D remains unclear. V shed 2 bases and J shed 1 base, with 11 bases lying between them. The germline V gene encodes CDR1 SGHVS and CDR2 FQNEAQ. This CDR3 has 15 amino acids. Written as DNA, the CDR3 is TGTGCCAGCAGCTTACGGGCTGGGCTCCAAGAGACCCAGTACTTC. This encodes CASSLRAGLQETQYF.

The CDR3 loop is CASSLRGADTQYF. CDR3 in DNA: TGTGCCAGCAGCCTTAGGGGGGCCGATACGCAGTATTTT. The rearrangement uses TRBV7-9 and TRBJ2-3; D may match TRBD1 or TRBD2 (6 bases each). Germline CDR1 and CDR2: SEHNR and FQNEAQ (reference sequence). This CDR3 is built from 13 residues. With 5 bases removed from V and 6 bases from J, the gap between germline ends came to 12 bases. The full variable domain, its missing parts supplied by reference TRBV7-9 and TRBJ2-3, is DTGVSQNPRHKITKRGQNVTFRCDPISEHNRLYWYRQTLGQGPEFLTYFQNEAQLEKSRLLSDRFSAERPKGSFSTLEIQRTEQGDSAMYLCASSLRGADTQYFGPGTRLTVL.

This clonotype was seen ten or more times. This chain joins TRBV7-9 and TRBJ1-5, with D unresolved. The CDR3 is made up of 15 amino acids. The V gene's germline CDR1 is SEHNR and CDR2 FQNEAQ (reference sequence). Trimming shortened V by 1 base and J by 0 bases, and 7 bases separated the two germline ends. In DNA form, the CDR3 reads TGTGCCAGCAGCTTAGATCCTTATAGCAATCAGCCCCAGCATTTT. Its translation is CASSLDPYSNQPQHF.

The chain couples TRBV19 to TRBJ1-3, with D unresolved. Trimming removed 5 bases at V and 4 bases at J, with 12 bases between. CDR1 is LNHDA and CDR2 is SQIVND in the germline V gene (reference sequence). The CDR3 is 14 amino acids. The DNA for the CDR3 is TGTGCCAGTAGTCAATCAAGGGCGGGAAACACCATATATTTT. It translates to CASSQSRAGNTIYF.

The CDR3 DNA follows: TGTGCCAGCAGCTTCATCCCTGGGCAGACTACCTACGAGCAGTACTTC. Encoded protein: CASSFIPGQTTYEQYF. The chain links TRBV7-9 to TRBJ2-7; TRBD2 might be the D (5 bases). Trimming took 3 bases from V and 2 from J, leaving 17 bases between them. From germline, CDR1 is SEHNR and CDR2 FQNEAQ (reference sequence). The CDR3 spans 16 residues. The variable domain in full, with the rest retrieved from reference TRBV7-9 and TRBJ2-7, is DTGVSQNPRHKITKRGQNVTFRCDPISEHNRLYWYRQTLGQGPEFLTYFQNEAQLEKSRLLSDRFSAERPKGSFSTLEIQRTEQGDSAMYLCASSFIPGQTTYEQYFGPGTRLTVT.

This chain joins TRBV2 and TRBJ1-2; D is undetermined. Trimming removed 6 bases at V and 3 bases at J, with 11 bases between. Germline CDR1 reads SNHLY; CDR2 reads FYNNEI. CDR3 size: 13 residues. CDR3 nucleotides: TGTGCCAGCAGCCTTGCAGAAGACTATGGCTACACCTTC. Translation: CASSLAEDYGYTF.

The V gene is TRBV7-2, the J gene TRBJ2-1; D possibly matches TRBD1 or TRBD2 (5 bases each). The length of the CDR3 is 12 residues. Trimming left V 6 bases short and J 12 bases short, with 15 bases between. The germline V gene has CDR1 SGHTA and CDR2 FQGNSA. The CDR3 sequence is CASRGQPGTQFF. Written as DNA, the CDR3 is TGTGCCAGCAGGGGCCAACCGGGGACGCAGTTCTTC.

The V and J genes are TRBV19 and TRBJ1-2; D gene uncertain. CDR3 length equals 11 residues. Germline CDR1 is LNHDA and CDR2 is SQIVND (reference sequence). The V gene lost 4 bases and the J gene lost 8 bases, with 8 bases spanning the gap. The CDR3 protein is CASSTWTGYTF. The CDR3 nucleotides read TGTGCCAGTAGTACCTGGACGGGCTACACCTTC. Full variable domain (missing parts from reference TRBV19 and TRBJ1-2): DGGITQSPKYLFRKEGQNVTLSCEQNLNHDAMYWYRQDPGQGLRLIYYSQIVNDFQKGDIAEGYSVSREKKESFPLTVTSAQKNPTAFYLCASSTWTGYTFGSGTRLTVV.

This clonotype showed up just once. This chain joins TRBV29-1 and TRBJ2-5, with D possibly TRBD1 on 6 matching bases. The CDR3 runs 13 residues. The V gene lost 5 bases and the J gene lost 5 bases, with 15 bases spanning the gap. Per germline, CDR1 SQVTM and CDR2 ANQGSEA. The CDR3 nucleotides are TGCAGCGTTTCGGACAGCTTAGGGGAGACCCAGTACTTC. This codes for CSVSDSLGETQYF.

Turning to this clonotype: The CDR3 carries no conserved terminal phenylalanine or tryptophan, so it likely arises from a read error. The V call is TRBV7-9, the J call TRBJ2-7, with D perhaps TRBD1 or TRBD2 (5 bases each). Trimming left V 0 bases short and J 6 bases short, with 9 bases between. There are 13 residues in the CDR3. Germline V gives CDR1 SEHNR, CDR2 FQNEAQ (reference sequence). The CDR3: CASSLAMGVEQYL. The CDR3 DNA follows: TGTGCCAGCAGCTTAGCGATGGGGGTCGAGCAGTACCTC.

The V and J genes are TRBV5-1 and TRBJ1-1; perhaps TRBD1 as D (5 bases). Germline V gene sequence: CDR1 SGHRS, CDR2 YFSETQ. V lost 0 bases to trimming and J lost 0 bases, with 12 bases between them. The CDR3 runs to 16 residues. The CDR3: CASSLAGGEVNTEAFF. The CDR3 DNA sequence: TGCGCCAGCAGCTTGGCCGGGGGGGAGGTGAACACTGAAGCTTTCTTT.

This clonotype was seen more than once but under ten times. The gene calls are TRBV10-3 and TRBJ1-2; no clear D gene. V lost 0 bases to trimming and J lost 8 bases, with 10 bases between them. The CDR3 extends over 13 amino acids. Germline CDR1 and CDR2: ENHRY and SYGVKD. The DNA for the CDR3 is TGTGCCATCAGTGAGTCTGGACGCGACGGCTACACCTTC. This codes for CAISESGRDGYTF.

This sequence joins TRBV11-2 and TRBJ2-7; D remains unclear. The CDR3 loop spans 11 amino acids. V was clipped by 4 bases and J by 3 bases, with 4 bases between them. Germline CDR1 is SGHAT and CDR2 is FQNNGV. CDR3 loop: CASSYHYEQYF. The CDR3 DNA reads as TGTGCCAGCAGCTACCACTACGAGCAGTACTTC.

V usage is TRBV7-8 and J usage is TRBJ1-2; D unclear. The CDR3 sequence is 13 residues long. Germline V gives CDR1 SGHVS, CDR2 FQNEAQ. The germline V and J ends were trimmed by 5 bases and 4 bases, with 11 bases remaining between them. CDR3 DNA sequence: TGTGCCAGCAGCCCGCGGTCGGCCTATGGCTACACCTTC. Translating gives CASSPRSAYGYTF.

The sample holds a few counts of this clonotype. This chain joins TRBV7-9 and TRBJ2-7; D call uncertain. This CDR3 spans 13 amino acids. V lost 7 bases and J 6 bases, leaving 16 bases between the germline ends. Germline lookup yields CDR1 SEHNR and CDR2 FQNEAQ (reference sequence). The DNA of the CDR3 is TGTGCCAGCACCCAAGCCGTCGCGGTCGAGCAGTACTTC. Its translation: CASTQAVAVEQYF.

The V call is TRBV20-1, the J call TRBJ1-3, with TRBD1 matching over 9 bases. Germline CDR1 DFQATT, CDR2 SNEGSKA (reference sequence). This CDR3 has 15 amino acids. Trimming removed 4 bases from V and 0 bases from J; junction bases left unmatched: 4. CDR3 in amino acids: CSAIPDRGSGNTIYF. CDR3 nucleotides: TGCAGTGCTATCCCGGACAGGGGCTCTGGAAACACCATATATTTT.

The chain combines TRBV29-1 with TRBJ1-3; D not certain. The CDR3 runs to 13 residues. The V gene's germline CDR1 is SQVTM and CDR2 ANQGSEA. V was pared by 5 bases and J by 1 base, with 9 bases between. The CDR3 is CSVMRGSGNTIYF. Written as DNA, the CDR3 is TGCAGCGTTATGCGGGGTTCTGGAAACACCATATATTTT.

This rearrangement joins TRBV30 to TRBJ1-1, with D unresolved. Trimming stripped 0 bases from V and 6 bases from J, with 14 bases between. Germline values: CDR1 GTSNPN, CDR2 SVGIG (reference sequence). The CDR3 extends over 14 amino acids. The CDR3 protein is CAWSVTSGVAEAFF. CDR3 coding DNA: TGTGCCTGGAGTGTTACATCGGGCGTTGCTGAAGCTTTCTTT.

This clonotype was detected only a few times. The chain employs TRBV25-1 and TRBJ1-2; possibly TRBD1 for D (6 bases). CDR3 length: 12 amino acids. Trimming left V 10 bases short and J 8 bases short, with 17 bases between. CDR1 is MGHDK and CDR2 is SYGVNS in the germline V gene. The chain's CDR3 is CATSPGGGGYTF. CDR3 coding DNA: TGTGCCACCTCCCCCGGGGGCGGCGGCTACACCTTC.